Presented here are 7 T cell receptor beta chains from one specimen sequenced in a study of shared clonotypes between healthy human individuals. The table came from immunoSEQ multiplex PCR; TCRdb's copy has only in-frame clones and leaves some out. The sample shows approximately 2,300,000 clones, 80% to 95% of them seen only once. Sequenced sample: naive CD4+ T cells from PBMCs. Documented subset: CD45RA+ positively selected. The receptor set was obtained from a man between 18 and 35 years old in good health. Some clones in this sample may be carry-over from other donors' samples.

This chain connects TRBV5-1 to TRBJ2-7; TRBD1 agrees at 9 bases. Germline CDR1 SGHRS, CDR2 YFSETQ. CDR3 length: 14 residues. J gave up 6 bases and V 3 bases, and 7 bases lay outside the gene matches. CDR3 protein: CASSSGTGFTEQYF. The CDR3, as DNA: TGCGCCAGCAGCTCCGGGACAGGGTTCACCGAGCAGTACTTC.

The chain recombines TRBV28 with TRBJ2-2; unclear D gene. This CDR3 has 13 residues. Germline CDR1 MDHEN, CDR2 SYDVKM. V was cut by 8 bases and J by 6 bases, with 13 bases left in between. The CDR3 loop is CASRPGIPGELFF. In DNA form, the CDR3 reads TGTGCCAGCCGTCCCGGTATCCCCGGGGAGCTGTTTTTT.

This clone occurred once. V usage is TRBV2 and J usage is TRBJ2-3; a weak D match, TRBD2 (5 bases). V was clipped by 7 bases and J by 1 base, with 9 bases between them. Germline lookup yields CDR1 SNHLY and CDR2 FYNNEI. The CDR3 totals 13 residues. The CDR3: CASIGGGTDTQYF. In nucleotides, the CDR3 is TGTGCCAGCATTGGAGGAGGCACAGATACGCAGTATTTT.

V is TRBV7-3 and J is TRBJ2-1; no firm D call. Per the germline V gene, CDR1 is SGHTA and CDR2 is FQGTGA. CDR3 length: 13 residues. V shed 5 bases and J shed 10 bases, with 15 bases lying between them. The DNA for the CDR3 is TGTGCCAGCAGCCCTAAGACGCGACAAGAGCAGTTCTTC. It is translated as CASSPKTRQEQFF.

The rearrangement links TRBV28 to TRBJ2-5, with TRBD1 matching 8 bases. This CDR3 comprises 15 residues. Germline-derived CDR1 and CDR2 are MDHEN and SYDVKM. The V segment lost 3 bases and the J segment 4 bases; nucleotides outside the gene matches: 7. CDR3 protein: CASSLQGALGETQYF. CDR3 in DNA: TGTGCCAGCAGTTTGCAGGGGGCCTTGGGAGAGACCCAGTACTTC. Together with reference TRBV28 and TRBJ2-5, the CDR3 gives the full variable domain: DVKVTQSSRYLVKRTGEKVFLECVQDMDHENMFWYRQDPGLGLRLIYFSYDVKMKEKGDIPEGYSVSREKKERFSLILESASTNQTSMYLCASSLQGALGETQYFGPGTRLLVL.

On this clone: The sample has other DNA sequences that encode this CDR3 too. V and J are TRBV5-1 and TRBJ2-3; 7 nucleotides match TRBD1. The CDR3 extends over 15 amino acids. V shed 0 bases and J 1 base; nucleotides not matched to a gene: 2. Germline V gene sequence: CDR1 SGHRS, CDR2 YFSETQ. CDR3: CASSLVGQGTDTQYF. The CDR3 DNA is TGCGCCAGCAGCTTGGTCGGACAGGGCACAGATACGCAGTATTTT.

The J gene is TRBJ2-7, the V gene TRBV5-6, with 8 bases identical to TRBD2. The CDR3 loop spans 16 amino acids. The germline V gene has CDR1 SGHDT and CDR2 YYEEEE. V dropped 2 bases and J dropped 5; count of bases not matched to a gene: 12. The CDR3 coding sequence is TGTGCCAGCAGCTTCGGCTTGCGGGAGGTGGGAAACGAGCAGTACTTC. It codes for CASSFGLREVGNEQYF. Looking up the rest from reference TRBV5-6 and TRBJ2-7 gives the full variable domain: DAGVTQSPTHLIKTRGQQVTLRCSPKSGHDTVSWYQQALGQGPQFIFQYYEEEERQRGNFPDRFSGHQFPNYSSELNVNALLLGDSALYLCASSFGLREVGNEQYFGPGTRLTVT.